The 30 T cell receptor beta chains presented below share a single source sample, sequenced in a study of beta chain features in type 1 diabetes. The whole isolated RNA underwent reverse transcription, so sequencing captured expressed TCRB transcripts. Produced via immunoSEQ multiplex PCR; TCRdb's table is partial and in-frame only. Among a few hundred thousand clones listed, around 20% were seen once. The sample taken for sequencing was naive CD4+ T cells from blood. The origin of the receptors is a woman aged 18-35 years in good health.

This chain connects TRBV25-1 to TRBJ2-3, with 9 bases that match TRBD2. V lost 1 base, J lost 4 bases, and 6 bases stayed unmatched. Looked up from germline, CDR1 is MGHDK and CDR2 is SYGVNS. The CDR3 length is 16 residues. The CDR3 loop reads CASSESRGGAADTQYF. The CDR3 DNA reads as TGTGCCAGCAGTGAATCTCGCGGGGGGGCGGCAGATACGCAGTATTTT.

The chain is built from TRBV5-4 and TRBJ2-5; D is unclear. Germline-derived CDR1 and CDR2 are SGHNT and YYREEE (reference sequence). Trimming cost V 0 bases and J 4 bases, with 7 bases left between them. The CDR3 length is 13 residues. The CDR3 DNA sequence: TGTGCCAGCAGCTTGGGTCGTCTAGAGACCCAGTACTTC. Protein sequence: CASSLGRLETQYF.

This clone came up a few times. The CDR3 DNA reads TGTGCCAGCAGCCCGGGACAGGGGTTGGGGACCCAGTACTTC. It codes for CASSPGQGLGTQYF. This chain links TRBV7-8 with TRBJ2-5, with 10 bases lining up with TRBD1. The germline gives CDR1 SGHVS, CDR2 FQNEAQ. The V gene end was trimmed by 5 bases and the J gene end by 7 bases; junction bases not matched to a gene: 7. The CDR3 contains 14 residues.

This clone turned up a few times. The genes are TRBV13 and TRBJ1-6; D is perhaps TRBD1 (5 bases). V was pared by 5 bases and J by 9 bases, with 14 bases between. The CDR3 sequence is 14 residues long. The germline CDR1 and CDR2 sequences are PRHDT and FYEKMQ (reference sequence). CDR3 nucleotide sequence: TGTGCCAGCAGCCCGGGACTCCCTGGTTCACCCCTCCACTTT. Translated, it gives CASSPGLPGSPLHF.

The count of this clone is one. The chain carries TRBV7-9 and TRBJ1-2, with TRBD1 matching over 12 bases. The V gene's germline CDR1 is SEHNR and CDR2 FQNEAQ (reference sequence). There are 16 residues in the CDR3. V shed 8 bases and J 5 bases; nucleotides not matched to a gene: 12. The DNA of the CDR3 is TGTGCCAGCGAGTCCCCGGGACAGGGGGCGCCTTATGGCTACACCTTC. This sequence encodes CASESPGQGAPYGYTF.

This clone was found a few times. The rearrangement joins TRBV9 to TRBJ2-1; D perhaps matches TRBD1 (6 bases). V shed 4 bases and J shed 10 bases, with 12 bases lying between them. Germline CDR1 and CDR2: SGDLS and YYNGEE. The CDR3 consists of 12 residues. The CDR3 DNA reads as TGTGCCAGCAGCTCAGGGGCGAGCGAGCAGTTCTTC. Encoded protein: CASSSGASEQFF.

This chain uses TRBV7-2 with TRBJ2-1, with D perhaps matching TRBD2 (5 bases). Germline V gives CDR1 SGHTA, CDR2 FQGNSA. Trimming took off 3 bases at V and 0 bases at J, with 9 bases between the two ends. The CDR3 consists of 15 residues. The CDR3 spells CASSFGRDSYNEQFF. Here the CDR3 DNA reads TGTGCCAGCAGCTTCGGACGGGACTCCTACAATGAGCAGTTCTTC. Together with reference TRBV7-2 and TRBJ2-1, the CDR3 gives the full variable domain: GAGVSQSPSNKVTEKGKDVELRCDPISGHTALYWYRQSLGQGLEFLIYFQGNSAPDKSGLPSDRFSAERTGGSVSTLTIQRTQQEDSAVYLCASSFGRDSYNEQFFGPGTRLTVL.

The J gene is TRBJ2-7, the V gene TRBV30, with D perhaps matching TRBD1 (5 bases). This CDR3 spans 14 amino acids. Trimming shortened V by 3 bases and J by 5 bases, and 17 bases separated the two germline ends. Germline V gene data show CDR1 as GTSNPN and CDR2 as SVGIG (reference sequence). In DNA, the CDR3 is TGTGCCTGGAGAAGGGGCTCGGGTTGGGACGAGCAGTACTTC. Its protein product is CAWRRGSGWDEQYF.

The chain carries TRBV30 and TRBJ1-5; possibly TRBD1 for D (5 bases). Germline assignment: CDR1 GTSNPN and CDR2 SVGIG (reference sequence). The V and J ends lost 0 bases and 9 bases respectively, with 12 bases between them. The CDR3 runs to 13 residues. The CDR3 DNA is TGTGCCTGGAGTGTATCACGCGGGGGGCCCCAGCATTTT. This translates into CAWSVSRGGPQHF.

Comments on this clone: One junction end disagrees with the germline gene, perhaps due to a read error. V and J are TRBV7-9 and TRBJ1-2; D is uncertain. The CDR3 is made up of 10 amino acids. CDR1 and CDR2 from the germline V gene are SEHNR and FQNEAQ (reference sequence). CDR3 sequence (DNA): TGTGCCAGCAGCTTAGAAAGTGTAGCCTTC. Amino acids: CASSLESVAF.

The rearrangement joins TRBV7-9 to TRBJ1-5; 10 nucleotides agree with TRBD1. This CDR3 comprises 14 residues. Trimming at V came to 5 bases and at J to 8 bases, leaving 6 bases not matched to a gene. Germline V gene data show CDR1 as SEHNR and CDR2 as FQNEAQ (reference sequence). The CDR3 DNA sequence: TGTGCCAGCAGCCCGGGACAGGGGTGGGAGCCCCAGCATTTT. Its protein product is CASSPGQGWEPQHF.

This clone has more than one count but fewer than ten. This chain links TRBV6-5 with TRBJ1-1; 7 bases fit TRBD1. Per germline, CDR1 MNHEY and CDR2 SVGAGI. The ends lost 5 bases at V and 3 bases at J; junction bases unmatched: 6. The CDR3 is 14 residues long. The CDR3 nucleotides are TGTGCCAGCAGTAACCGACAGGGAGACACTGAAGCTTTCTTT. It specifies CASSNRQGDTEAFF.

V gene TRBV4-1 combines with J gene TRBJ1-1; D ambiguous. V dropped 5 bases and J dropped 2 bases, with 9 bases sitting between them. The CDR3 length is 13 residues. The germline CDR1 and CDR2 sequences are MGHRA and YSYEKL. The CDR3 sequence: CASSSIPNTEAFF. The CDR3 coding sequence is TGCGCCAGCAGCTCCATCCCAAACACTGAAGCTTTCTTT.

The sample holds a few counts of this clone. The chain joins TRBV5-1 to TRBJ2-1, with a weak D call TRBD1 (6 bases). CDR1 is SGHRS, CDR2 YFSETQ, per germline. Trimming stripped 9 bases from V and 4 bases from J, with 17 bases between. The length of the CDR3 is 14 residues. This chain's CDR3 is CATEKGDGYNEQFF. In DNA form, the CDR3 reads TGCGCCACCGAAAAGGGGGACGGGTACAATGAGCAGTTCTTC.

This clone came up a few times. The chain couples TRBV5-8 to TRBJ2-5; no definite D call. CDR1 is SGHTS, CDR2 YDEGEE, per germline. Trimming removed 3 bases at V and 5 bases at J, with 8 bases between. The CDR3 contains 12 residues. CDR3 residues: CASSWQVETQYF. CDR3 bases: TGTGCCAGCAGCTGGCAGGTGGAGACCCAGTACTTC.

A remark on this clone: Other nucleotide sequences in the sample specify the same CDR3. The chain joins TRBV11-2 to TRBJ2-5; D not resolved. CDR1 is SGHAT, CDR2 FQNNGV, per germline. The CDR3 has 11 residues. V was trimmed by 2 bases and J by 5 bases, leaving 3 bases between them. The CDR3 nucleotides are TGTGCCAGCAGCTTACGTGAGACCCAGTACTTC. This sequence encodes CASSLRETQYF.

The CDR3 DNA reads TGTGCCAGCAGCTTAGAAGGGCAGGGTCAAGAGACCCAGTACTTC. As protein: CASSLEGQGQETQYF. The chain combines TRBV7-9 with TRBJ2-5; a weak D match, TRBD1 (5 bases). The CDR3 covers 15 residues. Per the germline V gene, CDR1 is SEHNR and CDR2 is FQNEAQ (reference sequence). The ends were cut back, 1 base at V and 2 bases at J, with 11 bases in the middle.

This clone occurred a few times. CDR3 residues: CSVDPSGPGGTQYF. CDR3 coding DNA: TGCAGCGTTGATCCCTCCGGTCCTGGCGGTACGCAGTATTTT. The chain employs TRBV29-1 and TRBJ2-3, with D unresolved. There are 14 residues in the CDR3. Germline values: CDR1 SQVTM, CDR2 ANQGSEA. V lost 3 bases to trimming and J lost 8 bases, with 18 bases between them.

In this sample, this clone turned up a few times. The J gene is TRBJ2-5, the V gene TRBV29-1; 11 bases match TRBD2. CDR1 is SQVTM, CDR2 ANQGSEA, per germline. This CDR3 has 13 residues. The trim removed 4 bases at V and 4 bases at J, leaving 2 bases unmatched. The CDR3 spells CSVGGTSGETQYF. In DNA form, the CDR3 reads TGCAGCGTTGGAGGGACTAGCGGAGAGACCCAGTACTTC.

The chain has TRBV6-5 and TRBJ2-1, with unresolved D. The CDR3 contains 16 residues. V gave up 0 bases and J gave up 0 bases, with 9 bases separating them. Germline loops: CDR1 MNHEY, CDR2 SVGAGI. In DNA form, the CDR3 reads TGTGCCAGCAGTTACTCGGCTAGTCTCTCCTACAATGAGCAGTTCTTC. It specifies CASSYSASLSYNEQFF.

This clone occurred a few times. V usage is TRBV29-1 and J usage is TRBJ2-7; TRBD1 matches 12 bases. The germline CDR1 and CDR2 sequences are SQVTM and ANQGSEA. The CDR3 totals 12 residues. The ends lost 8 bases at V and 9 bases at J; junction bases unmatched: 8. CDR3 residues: CSYLGQGAGQYF. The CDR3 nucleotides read TGCAGCTACTTGGGACAGGGGGCAGGGCAGTACTTC.

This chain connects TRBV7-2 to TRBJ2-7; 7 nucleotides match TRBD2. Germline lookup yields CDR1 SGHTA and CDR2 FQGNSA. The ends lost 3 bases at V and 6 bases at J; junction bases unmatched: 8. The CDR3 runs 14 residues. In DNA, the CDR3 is TGTGCCAGCAGCTTGGGAGGGGTTCCCCTCGAGCAGTACTTC. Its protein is CASSLGGVPLEQYF.

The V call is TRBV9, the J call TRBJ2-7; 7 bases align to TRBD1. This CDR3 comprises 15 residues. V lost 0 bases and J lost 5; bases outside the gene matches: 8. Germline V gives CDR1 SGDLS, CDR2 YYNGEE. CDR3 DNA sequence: TGTGCCAGCAGCGTAGCTTTAGGGGGCGCGGACGAGCAGTACTTC. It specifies CASSVALGGADEQYF.

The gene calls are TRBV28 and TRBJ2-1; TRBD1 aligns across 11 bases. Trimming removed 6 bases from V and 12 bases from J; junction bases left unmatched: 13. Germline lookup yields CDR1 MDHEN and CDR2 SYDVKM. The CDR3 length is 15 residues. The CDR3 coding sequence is TGTGCCAGCAGCCTATATAGGACAGGGGGCTCCGGGCAGTTCTTC. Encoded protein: CASSLYRTGGSGQFF.

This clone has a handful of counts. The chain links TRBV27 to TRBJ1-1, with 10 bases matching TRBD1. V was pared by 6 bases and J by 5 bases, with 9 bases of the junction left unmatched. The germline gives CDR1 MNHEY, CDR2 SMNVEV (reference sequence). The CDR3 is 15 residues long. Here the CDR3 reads CASSSRDRGDTEAFF. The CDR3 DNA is TGTGCCAGCAGCTCCCGGGACAGGGGAGATACTGAAGCTTTCTTT.

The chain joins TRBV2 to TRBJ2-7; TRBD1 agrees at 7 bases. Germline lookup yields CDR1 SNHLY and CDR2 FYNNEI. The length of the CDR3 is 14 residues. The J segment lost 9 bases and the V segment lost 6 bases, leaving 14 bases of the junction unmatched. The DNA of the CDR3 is TGTGCCAGCAGCGTCCGGGACAGTGGCCCTAGGCAGTACTTC. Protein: CASSVRDSGPRQYF.

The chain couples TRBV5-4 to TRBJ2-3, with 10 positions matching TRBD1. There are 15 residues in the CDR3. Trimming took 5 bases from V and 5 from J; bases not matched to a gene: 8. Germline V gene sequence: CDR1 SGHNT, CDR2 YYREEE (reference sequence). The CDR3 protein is CASRETGGYGDTQYF. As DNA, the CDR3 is TGTGCCAGCAGGGAGACAGGGGGCTACGGAGATACGCAGTATTTT.

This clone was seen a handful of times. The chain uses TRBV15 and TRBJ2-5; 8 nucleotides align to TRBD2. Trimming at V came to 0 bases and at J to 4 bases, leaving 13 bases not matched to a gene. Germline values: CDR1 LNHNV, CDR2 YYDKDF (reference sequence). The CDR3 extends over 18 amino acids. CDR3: CATSRDIGGGRPGETQYF. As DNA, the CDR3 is TGTGCCACCAGCAGAGATATTGGCGGCGGGAGGCCAGGAGAGACCCAGTACTTC. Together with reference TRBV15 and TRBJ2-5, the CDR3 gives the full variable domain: DAMVIQNPRYQVTQFGKPVTLSCSQTLNHNVMYWYQQKSSQAPKLLFHYYDKDFNNEADTPDNFQSRRPNTSFCFLDIRSPGLGDTAMYLCATSRDIGGGRPGETQYFGPGTRLLVL.

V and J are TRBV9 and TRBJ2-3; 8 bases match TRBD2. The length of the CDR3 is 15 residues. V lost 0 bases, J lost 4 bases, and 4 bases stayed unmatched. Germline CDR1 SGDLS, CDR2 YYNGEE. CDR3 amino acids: CASSVDGRAPDTQYF. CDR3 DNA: TGTGCCAGCAGCGTAGACGGGAGGGCCCCAGATACGCAGTATTTT.

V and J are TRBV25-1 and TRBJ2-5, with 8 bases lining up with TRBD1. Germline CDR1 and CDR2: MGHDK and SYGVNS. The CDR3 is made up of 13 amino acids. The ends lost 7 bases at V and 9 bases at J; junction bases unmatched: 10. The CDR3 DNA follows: TGTGCCAGCACCCCGGACAGGGTTTCGTCCCAGTACTTC. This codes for CASTPDRVSSQYF.